This T cell receptor (beta chain) was identified during a study of blood T cell repertoires in COVID-19. Study processing details: Amplification of reference gene primers was used by the study to estimate nucleated cell counts. This table comes from immunoSEQ multiplex PCR, and its TCRdb copy is limited to in-frame clones, with some not included. V and J calls and clone size are copied from that table; D and trimming were computed from the DNA. Altogether roughly 250,000 clones are present, about 80% being singletons, with the ten largest covering under 2%. This CDR3 comprises 14 residues. V was cut by 4 bases and J by 0 bases, with 7 bases left in between. Per the germline V gene, CDR1 is MNHNY and CDR2 is SVGAGI (reference sequence). Comments on this clone: Other DNA sequences in this sample translate to the same CDR3.

This clonotype was obtained from a woman older than 75 with acute or convalescent COVID-19. The rearrangement uses TRBV6-6 and TRBJ1-5; D possibly corresponds to TRBD1 (6 bases). Sample: peripheral blood. CDR3 protein: CASSSGASNQPQHF. The CDR3 bases are TGTGCCAGCAGTTCAGGGGCTAGCAATCAGCCCCAGCATTTT.